This T cell receptor (beta chain) was identified in a study of T cell responses to AZD1222 COVID-19 vaccine. Regarding this clone: The antigen remains undetermined.

Study results and caveats: Spike was spanned by vaccine-associated CD4 TCRs, which were dominant at 160-218 and 743-854.

V gave up 4 bases and J gave up 8 bases, with 10 bases separating them. The CDR3 is 11 residues long. From germline, CDR1 is DFQATT and CDR2 SNEGSKA (reference sequence). Profiled with immunoSEQ multiplex PCR; TCRdb holds only in-frame clones, not every one. Here the sample spans about 86,000 clones, roughly nine tenths being singletons. This rearrangement joins TRBV20-1 to TRBJ2-3, with unresolved D. The receptor was derived from an adult who received the AZD1222 COVID-19 vaccine. The sequencing here drew on peripheral blood, taken 28 days after the second AZD1222 dose. The CDR3: CSATSFGTQYF. The CDR3 DNA sequence: TGCAGTGCTACTAGTTTTGGTACGCAGTATTTT.